One sample yielded the 16 T cell receptor beta chains listed below, sequenced in a study of CD8+ T cells in alopecia areata. cDNA serving as the sequencing template came from extracted, reverse transcribed RNA. Some clones are missing from TCRdb's copy, which holds only in-frame ones; the method was immunoSEQ multiplex PCR. This table has 110,000 or so clones, around 64% appearing once. The specimen was CD4+ T cells sorted from blood. The receptors originated from a human donor in good health.

J is TRBJ2-3 and V is TRBV29-1, with no clear D. CDR3 size: 10 residues. Germline V lookup: CDR1 SQVTM, CDR2 ANQGSEA. With 4 bases removed from V and 1 base from J, the gap between germline ends came to 0 bases. In DNA, the CDR3 is TGCAGCGTTGGCACAGATACGCAGTATTTT. It translates to CSVGTDTQYF.

The V call is TRBV25-1, the J call TRBJ2-4; either TRBD1 or TRBD2 may supply D (6 bases each). Germline V CDR1 and CDR2: MGHDK, SYGVNS. The CDR3 consists of 15 residues. Deletions cut 1 base from V and 6 bases from J, with 13 bases between. The CDR3 DNA is TGTGCCAGCAGTGAATTTGGGGGGCGTAGAAACATTCAGTACTTC. This encodes CASSEFGGRRNIQYF.

This rearrangement joins TRBV2 to TRBJ2-7; D call uncertain. CDR1 and CDR2 from the germline V gene are SNHLY and FYNNEI. The CDR3 is 11 residues long. Trimming took off 5 bases at V and 3 bases at J, with 5 bases between the two ends. The CDR3 spells CASSMVYEQYF. The CDR3 bases are TGTGCCAGCAGTATGGTCTACGAGCAGTACTTC.

The rearrangement uses TRBV30 and TRBJ2-2; 7 bases are a match to TRBD2. Germline V gene lookup returns CDR1 GTSNPN and CDR2 SVGIG (reference sequence). Trimming at V came to 2 bases and at J to 4 bases, leaving 7 bases not matched to a gene. The CDR3 runs to 15 residues. The CDR3 protein is CAWSNGGGGTGELFF. CDR3 DNA: TGTGCCTGGAGTAATGGTGGCGGGGGCACCGGGGAGCTGTTTTTT.

In its sample, this clone was seen many times. This sequence joins TRBV21-1 and TRBJ1-5. TRBV21-1 is a pseudogene. This CDR3 region has 17 residues. As DNA, the CDR3 is TGTGCCAGCAGACCTGGTGGGGGGGGAGTGTCCAATCAGCCCCAGCATTTT. This translates into CASRPGGGGVSNQPQHF.

The chain links TRBV30 to TRBJ1-1; D possibly corresponds to TRBD1 (5 bases). Germline CDR1 GTSNPN, CDR2 SVGIG (reference sequence). This CDR3 is 16 amino acids long. The germline V and J ends were trimmed by 2 bases and 4 bases, with 20 bases remaining between them. CDR3: CAWSKASRVRGTEAFF. CDR3 nucleotides: TGTGCCTGGAGTAAGGCCTCCAGGGTGAGGGGCACTGAAGCTTTCTTT.

V gene TRBV6-5 combines with J gene TRBJ1-1, with 8 bases that match TRBD1. The junction had 8 bases not matched to a gene; V was cut back by 6 bases and J by 5 bases. Germline V gene data show CDR1 as MNHEY and CDR2 as SVGAGI. This CDR3 has 14 amino acids. CDR3 protein: CASRKQGGWTEAFF. CDR3 bases: TGTGCCAGCAGAAAACAGGGGGGTTGGACTGAAGCTTTCTTT.

The chain recombines TRBV6-1 with TRBJ1-5; tentative D call: TRBD1 (6 bases). Germline V gene sequence: CDR1 MNHNS, CDR2 SASEGT. CDR3 length: 15 amino acids. V shed 1 base and J shed 9 bases, with 16 bases lying between them. The CDR3 DNA sequence: TGTGCCAGCAGTGAAGTCGGGACATCTCTGGGGCCCCAGCATTTT. It encodes CASSEVGTSLGPQHF.

V and J are TRBV11-2 and TRBJ2-7, with TRBD1 matching over 7 bases. The CDR3 is made up of 14 amino acids. CDR1 and CDR2 (germline): SGHAT, FQNNGV. The V and J ends lost 5 bases and 3 bases, in that order; junction bases with no gene match: 7. The CDR3 sequence: CASSPLQGDYEQYF. For the CDR3, the DNA is TGTGCCAGCAGCCCCCTGCAGGGGGACTACGAGCAGTACTTC.

This CDR3 is CASSEVWGAYEQYF. The CDR3 nucleotides read TGTGCCAGCAGTGAAGTATGGGGGGCCTACGAGCAGTACTTC. The gene calls are TRBV6-1 and TRBJ2-7, with D perhaps matching TRBD2 (6 bases). Germline loops: CDR1 MNHNS, CDR2 SASEGT. The CDR3 consists of 14 residues. The ends were cut back, 1 base at V and 2 bases at J, with 9 bases in the middle.

V and J are TRBV5-1 and TRBJ2-7; D unclear. The ends were cut back, 0 bases at V and 6 bases at J, with 13 bases in the middle. The CDR3 consists of 14 residues. CDR1 is SGHRS and CDR2 is YFSETQ in the germline V gene. DNA for the CDR3: TGCGCCAGCAGCTTGGCTGCTTCTAGTGCCGAGCAGTACTTC. Amino acids: CASSLAASSAEQYF.

CDR3 bases: TGTGCCAGCAGCTTAGTTATCTATGAGCAGTTCTTC. It encodes CASSLVIYEQFF. This rearrangement joins TRBV7-2 to TRBJ2-1; D unresolved. CDR1 and CDR2 from the germline V gene are SGHTA and FQGNSA. Trimming stripped 1 base from V and 8 bases from J, with 6 bases between. The CDR3 totals 12 residues.

The chain carries TRBV27 and TRBJ2-3, with D hard to call. This CDR3 is built from 16 residues. V dropped 4 bases and J dropped 1 base, with 15 bases sitting between them. Germline CDR1 reads MNHEY; CDR2 reads SMNVEV (reference sequence). For the CDR3, the DNA is TGTGCCAGCAGTTCCCCAGGAAGGGATGGCACAGATACGCAGTATTTT. Translated, it gives CASSSPGRDGTDTQYF.

The V call is TRBV5-4, the J call TRBJ2-2; TRBD1 is a possible D gene (5 bases). The ends were cut back, 1 base at V and 6 bases at J, with 10 bases in the middle. CDR1 SGHNT and CDR2 YYREEE come from the germline V gene (reference sequence). The CDR3 is 14 residues long. The CDR3 protein is CASSLQGSPGELFF. DNA of the CDR3: TGTGCCAGCAGCTTGCAGGGTTCCCCCGGGGAGCTGTTTTTT.

V is TRBV5-1 and J is TRBJ1-1, with 11 nucleotides matching TRBD1. Germline assignment: CDR1 SGHRS and CDR2 YFSETQ. This CDR3 has 16 amino acids. V dropped 2 bases and J dropped 5; count of bases not matched to a gene: 8. The CDR3 DNA reads as TGCGCCAGCAGCTTACGCGGACAGGGGGCGGGTACTGAAGCTTTCTTT. This translates into CASSLRGQGAGTEAFF.

The chain joins TRBV5-1 to TRBJ1-5; D gene uncertain. The length of the CDR3 is 13 residues. Trimming took off 3 bases at V and 6 bases at J, with 10 bases between the two ends. From germline, CDR1 is SGHRS and CDR2 YFSETQ. As DNA, the CDR3 is TGCGCCAGCAGCTCGGACGGCGGTCAGCCCCAGCATTTT. Protein sequence: CASSSDGGQPQHF.